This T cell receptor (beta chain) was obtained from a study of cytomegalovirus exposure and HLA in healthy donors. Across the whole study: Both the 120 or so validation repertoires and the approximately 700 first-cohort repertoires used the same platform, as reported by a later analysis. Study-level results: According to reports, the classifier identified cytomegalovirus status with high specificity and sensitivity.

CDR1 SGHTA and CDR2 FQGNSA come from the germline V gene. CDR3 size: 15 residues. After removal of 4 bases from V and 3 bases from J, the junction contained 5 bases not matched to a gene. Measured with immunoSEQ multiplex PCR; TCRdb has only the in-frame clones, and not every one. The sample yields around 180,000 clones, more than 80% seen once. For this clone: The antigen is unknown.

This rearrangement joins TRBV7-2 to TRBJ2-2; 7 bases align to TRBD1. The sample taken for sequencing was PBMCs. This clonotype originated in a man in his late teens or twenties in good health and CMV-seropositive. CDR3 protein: CASSSRQGYTGELFF. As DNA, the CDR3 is TGTGCCAGCAGCTCCCGACAGGGTTACACCGGGGAGCTGTTTTTT.